The rows below give T cell receptor beta chains drawn from one sample of a study of blood T cells in healthy people across ages. TCRdb used MiXCR to reprocess the 5' RACE reads, holding one entry per CDR3 protein. This sample yields around 1.5 million distinct CDR3 sequences, of which around 39% are seen a single time; roughly 8.2% belongs to the top ten. Sequencing was performed on blood. These receptors were taken from a woman aged 18-29 years in good health. Each CDR3 is given with its conserved first and last residue. The D gene is left open where the match is weak. Rows give clone size only sometimes, using once, few, many, or a class for an expanded clone.

abundance | j_gene | v_gene | d_gene | CDR3aa | CDR3nt
once | TRBJ2-7 | TRBV30 | NA | CAWSRDHEQYF | TGTGCCTGGAGTAGGGATCACGAGCAGTACTTC
NA | TRBJ2-5 | TRBV28 | TRBD1 | CASSFVDRGHPLPETQYF | TGTGCCAGCAGTTTCGTCGACAGGGGCCACCCGCTCCCAGAGACCCAGTACTTC
NA | TRBJ2-3 | TRBV7-9 | TRBD2 | CASSLSTSGGPDTQYF | TGTGCCAGCAGCTTATCGACTAGCGGGGGACCCGATACGCAGTATTTT
NA | TRBJ2-1 | TRBV28 | TRBD2 | CASGLAGEEKVQFF | TGTGCCAGCGGATTAGCGGGAGAGGAAAAAGTGCAGTTCTTC
NA | TRBJ2-3 | TRBV25-1 | NA | CASSELGGADTQYF | TGTGCCAGCAGTGAACTAGGAGGGGCCGATACGCAGTATTTT
NA | TRBJ1-2 | TRBV30 | TRBD1 | CAWRRGRGYGYTF | TGTGCCTGGAGAAGGGGGCGCGGCTATGGCTACACCTTC
few | TRBJ2-1 | TRBV27 | NA | CASSLSHINEQFF | TGTGCCAGCAGTTTATCGCACATCAATGAGCAGTTCTTC
NA | TRBJ1-5 | TRBV7-2 | NA | CASTTEVYRRSQPQHF | TGTGCCAGCACCACTGAGGTTTACAGGAGGAGCCAGCCCCAGCATTTT
NA | TRBJ2-3 | TRBV2 | NA | CASKGVTGAQPQIGQYF | TGTGCCAGCAAGGGGGTGACGGGGGCGCAACCACAGATAGGGCAGTATTTT
few | TRBJ2-6 | TRBV28 | TRBD2 | CASSPVRGDSGANVLTF | TGTGCCAGCAGTCCCGTCCGGGGGGACTCTGGGGCCAACGTCCTGACTTTC
NA | TRBJ1-6 | TRBV9 | NA | CASSVGRDSPLHF | TGTGCCAGCAGCGTGGGTCGGGATTCACCCCTCCACTTT
few | TRBJ2-1 | TRBV7-2 | TRBD1 | CASSQDRGLYNEQFF | TGTGCCAGCAGCCAGGACAGGGGACTTTACAATGAGCAGTTCTTC
NA | TRBJ1-2 | TRBV27 | NA | CASAPTTGGGYTF | TGTGCCAGCGCCCCAACGACAGGAGGGGGCTACACCTTC
NA | TRBJ2-7 | TRBV4-1 | TRBD1 | CASSQGAQGAFYEQYF | TGCGCCAGCAGCCAAGGTGCACAGGGGGCGTTCTACGAGCAGTACTTC
NA | TRBJ2-1 | TRBV15 | NA | CATGSLDTSSYNEQFF | TGTGCCACCGGCAGCTTAGATACCAGCTCCTACAATGAGCAGTTCTTC
NA | TRBJ2-6 | TRBV2 | NA | CASSIQLSGANVLTF | TGTGCCAGCAGTATCCAATTAAGCGGGGCCAACGTCCTGACTTTC
many | TRBJ1-5 | TRBV6-1 | NA | CASSGTDNQPQHF | TGTGCCAGCAGTGGGACAGACAATCAGCCCCAGCATTTT
few | TRBJ2-3 | TRBV3-1 | TRBD2 | CASSPEQLAGGPGTDTQYF | TGTGCCAGCAGCCCGGAGCAACTAGCGGGAGGGCCGGGCACAGATACGCAGTATTTT
NA | TRBJ2-5 | TRBV4-2 | NA | CASSQERRVETQYF | TGTGCCAGCAGCCAAGAACGCAGGGTCGAGACCCAGTACTTC
NA | TRBJ2-1 | TRBV4-2 | TRBD2 | CASSRAPPGLAGSLSNEQFF | TGTGCCAGCAGCCGAGCCCCACCGGGACTAGCGGGTTCCTTGTCCAATGAGCAGTTCTTC
few | TRBJ2-1 | TRBV7-2 | TRBD2 | CASSLGLGDPNEQFF | TGTGCCAGCAGCCTCGGACTAGGAGACCCCAATGAGCAGTTCTTC
NA | TRBJ2-5 | TRBV9 | NA | CASSVAPTEQETQYF | TGTGCCAGCAGCGTAGCCCCTACAGAACAAGAGACCCAGTACTTC
few | TRBJ2-7 | TRBV2 | NA | CASRELRDPRDEQYF | TGTGCCAGCAGAGAACTACGGGACCCTAGAGACGAGCAGTACTTC
NA | TRBJ2-7 | TRBV2 | TRBD1 | CASSRPGTVDFEQYF | TGTGCCAGCAGTCGCCCCGGGACAGTTGATTTCGAGCAGTACTTC
once | TRBJ2-5 | TRBV9 | TRBD2 | CASSVGGSGGLQETQYF | TGTGCCAGCAGCGTAGGAGGAAGCGGGGGGCTACAAGAGACCCAGTACTTC
few | TRBJ2-3 | TRBV12-3/TRBV12-4 | NA | CASSSLHSTDTQYF | TGTGCCAGCAGTTCCCTCCATAGCACAGATACGCAGTATTTT
few | TRBJ1-1 | TRBV5-1 | TRBD1 | CASRNLGQVLNTEAFF | TGCGCCAGCAGAAACCTTGGACAGGTTTTGAACACTGAAGCTTTCTTT